The source of this T cell receptor (beta chain) is a study of post-analysis software for immune sequencing data. Overall study findings and caveats: Significantly lower normalized Chao1 diversity was seen in multiple sclerosis patients than in controls. When patients were compared with controls, about five TRBV segments were more frequent, TRBV5-6, TRBV5-1 and TRBV20-1 among them. Samples from one preparation batch, clustered by F measure, grouped strongly together.

Libraries were made from TCR beta cDNA, and they carried unique molecular identifiers. cDNA molecules numbering about 490,000 came from approximately 1 to 10 million T cells. TCRdb re-called the PCR reads through MiXCR, storing one row per CDR3 protein. This sample has about 540,000 distinct CDR3 sequences, with approximately 31% found just once. Germline CDR1 and CDR2: SGHRS and YFSETQ. V was trimmed by 2 bases and J by 0 bases, leaving 9 bases between them. CDR3 length: 16 residues. In regard to this clonotype: The antigen is unknown.

The genes are TRBV5-1 and TRBJ2-6; unclear D gene. Sequences were obtained from blood. The TCR was taken from a girl aged 2-17 years with multiple sclerosis. The CDR3 sequence is CASSFGGNSGANVLTF. In DNA form, the CDR3 reads TGCGCCAGCAGCTTTGGTGGAAACTCTGGGGCCAACGTCCTGACTTTC.